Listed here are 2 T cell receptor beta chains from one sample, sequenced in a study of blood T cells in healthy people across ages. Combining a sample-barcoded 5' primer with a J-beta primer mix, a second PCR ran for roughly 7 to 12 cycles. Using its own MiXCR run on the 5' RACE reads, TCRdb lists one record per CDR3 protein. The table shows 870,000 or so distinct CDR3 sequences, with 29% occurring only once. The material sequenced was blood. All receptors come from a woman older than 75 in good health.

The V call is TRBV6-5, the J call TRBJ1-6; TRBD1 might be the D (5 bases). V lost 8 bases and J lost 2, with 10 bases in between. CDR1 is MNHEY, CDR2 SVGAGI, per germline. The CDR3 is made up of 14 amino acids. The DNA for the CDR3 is TGTGCCAGCGGAGGGGCTCCCTATAATTCACCCCTCCACTTT. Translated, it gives CASGGAPYNSPLHF.

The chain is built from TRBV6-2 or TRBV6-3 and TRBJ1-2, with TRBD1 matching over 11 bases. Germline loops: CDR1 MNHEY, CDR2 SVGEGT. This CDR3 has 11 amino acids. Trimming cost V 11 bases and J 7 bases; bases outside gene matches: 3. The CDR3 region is CAGGQGAGYTF. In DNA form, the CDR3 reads TGTGCCGGCGGACAGGGGGCTGGCTACACCTTC.